The 10 T cell receptor beta chains reported below all come from one sample, sequenced in a study of ipilimumab plus nivolumab after autologous stem cell transplantation. Profiling relied on immunoSEQ multiplex PCR, and the TCRdb table lists in-frame clones only, not all of them. The sample records around 21,000 clones, about 81% being singletons. The sample consisted of PBMCs, taken in a trial of ipilimumab plus nivolumab as post-transplant consolidation. The receptors come from a male donor with diffuse large B-cell lymphoma.

Regarding this clone: This sample includes further DNA sequences coding for the same CDR3. The rearrangement joins TRBV5-1 to TRBJ1-6, with D possibly matching TRBD1 (6 bases). Per the germline V gene, CDR1 is SGHRS and CDR2 is YFSETQ. CDR3 length equals 14 residues. V was shortened by 5 bases and J by 8 bases, with 14 bases between the two germline ends. The CDR3 is CASSPGGGDSPLHF. CDR3 DNA sequence: TGCGCCAGCAGTCCAGGAGGGGGGGATTCACCCCTCCACTTT.

The chain joins TRBV28 to TRBJ1-4, with D possibly being TRBD1 (6 bases). Germline V lookup: CDR1 MDHEN, CDR2 SYDVKM. V lost 1 base, J lost 8 bases, and 14 bases lay in between. The CDR3 runs 15 residues. The CDR3 coding sequence is TGTGCCAGCAGTTTATATGAGACAGGTCGAGAAAAACTGTTTTTT. Translated: CASSLYETGREKLFF.

The DNA of the CDR3 is TGTGCCAGTACCTCGGTCCGACGACGGAACACTGAAGCTTTCTTT. This gives the protein CASTSVRRRNTEAFF. The chain is built from TRBV19 and TRBJ1-1, with D unresolved. Germline V lookup: CDR1 LNHDA, CDR2 SQIVND (reference sequence). This CDR3 has 15 amino acids. Trimming took 7 bases from V and 1 from J, leaving 16 bases between them.

This clone was counted once. V gene TRBV4-2 combines with J gene TRBJ1-6; 9 bases match TRBD1. This CDR3 region has 16 residues. After removal of 3 bases from V and 10 bases from J, the junction contained 10 bases not matched to a gene. CDR1 and CDR2 from the germline V gene are LGHNA and YNFKEQ. DNA of the CDR3: TGTGCCAGCAGCCAGGACACGGGACAGGGTGGATCACCCCTCCACTTT. It yields the protein CASSQDTGQGGSPLHF.

The V and J genes are TRBV10-2 and TRBJ1-2; D perhaps matches TRBD1 (5 bases). This CDR3 contains 12 residues. Germline loops: CDR1 WSHSY, CDR2 SAAADI. Deletions cut 4 bases from V and 8 bases from J, with 11 bases between. The CDR3 DNA is TGCGCCAGCAGTGCTAAGGGGCAAGGCTACACCTTC. This sequence encodes CASSAKGQGYTF.

This chain uses TRBV2 with TRBJ1-2; a weak D match, TRBD1 (5 bases). There are 12 residues in the CDR3. The V and J ends lost 5 bases and 5 bases respectively, with 9 bases between them. CDR1 and CDR2 from the germline V gene are SNHLY and FYNNEI. The CDR3 DNA reads TGTGCCAGCAGTCCCCAGGGATATGGCTACACCTTC. This codes for CASSPQGYGYTF.

J is TRBJ2-5 and V is TRBV7-2, with D perhaps matching TRBD1 or TRBD2 (7 bases each). Germline V CDR1 and CDR2: SGHTA, FQGNSA. The V end was cut by 6 bases, the J end by 4 bases, with 18 bases between. The CDR3 covers 15 residues. The DNA of the CDR3 is TGTGCCAGCAGGAGAGGGGGCGGGAGTGCAGAGACCCAGTACTTC. It translates to CASRRGGGSAETQYF.

The V gene is TRBV29-1, the J gene TRBJ2-7; D is uncertain. Germline V gene sequence: CDR1 SQVTM, CDR2 ANQGSEA. V was clipped by 6 bases and J by 9 bases, with 15 bases between them. The CDR3 loop spans 11 amino acids. CDR3 protein: CSVERGDGQYF. CDR3 bases: TGCAGCGTCGAAAGAGGAGATGGGCAGTACTTC.

This clone appeared a few times. The chain employs TRBV6-1 and TRBJ2-2; D uncertain. V lost 7 bases to trimming and J lost 7 bases, with 16 bases between them. Germline V CDR1 and CDR2: MNHNS, SASEGT. This CDR3 contains 14 residues. CDR3: CASNPFEANGELFF. CDR3 bases: TGTGCCAGCAACCCCTTCGAGGCCAACGGGGAGCTGTTTTTT.

The chain links TRBV7-3 to TRBJ2-3; D might be TRBD2 (5 bases). Trimming took off 5 bases at V and 2 bases at J, with 11 bases between the two ends. The CDR3 has 14 residues. Germline V gene lookup returns CDR1 SGHTA and CDR2 FQGTGA. This chain's CDR3 is CASSPGIYTDTQYF. The CDR3 region has the DNA TGTGCCAGCAGCCCGGGGATTTACACAGATACGCAGTATTTT.